The next 27 T cell receptor beta chains were all read from a single sample in a study of T-cell memory formation after mild COVID-19. TCRdb re-called the 5' RACE reads with MiXCR, one entry per CDR3 protein. This sample yields approximately 150,000 distinct CDR3 sequences, of which around 13% are seen a single time; approximately 14% belongs to the top ten. The sample taken for sequencing was PBMCs or a T cell subset sorted from them (not recorded which). The source of these receptors is an adult woman who had mild COVID-19 (a few samples of this study predate the infection). Cell type and time point are not known.

The genes are TRBV7-6 and TRBJ2-7; D is ambiguous. V lost 2 bases, J lost 7 bases, and 9 bases lay in between. The length of the CDR3 is 12 residues. Looked up from germline, CDR1 is SGHVS and CDR2 is FNYEAQ. This chain's CDR3 is CASSLNLGEQYF. The DNA for the CDR3 is TGTGCCAGCAGCTTAAATCTGGGGGAGCAGTACTTC. Based on the CDR3 plus reference TRBV7-6 and TRBJ2-7, the full variable domain is GAGVSQSPRYKVTKRGQDVALRCDPISGHVSLYWYRQALGQGPEFLTYFNYEAQQDKSGLPNDRFSAERPEGSISTLTIQRTEQRDSAMYRCASSLNLGEQYFGPGTRLTVT.

The chain links TRBV7-8 to TRBJ2-3; D may correspond to TRBD1 or TRBD2 (5 bases each). The CDR3 has 14 amino acids. V lost 10 bases and J 2 bases, leaving 16 bases between the germline ends. Germline CDR1 reads SGHVS; CDR2 reads FQNEAQ. The CDR3 reads CATPPGRVTDTQYF. CDR3 sequence (DNA): TGTGCCACGCCACCGGGACGAGTCACAGATACGCAGTATTTT.

This clonotype was detected a few times. The genes are TRBV7-9 and TRBJ2-5, with D perhaps being TRBD1 or TRBD2 (5 bases each). Germline V gives CDR1 SEHNR, CDR2 FQNEAQ (reference sequence). The CDR3 sequence is 16 residues long. V lost 4 bases, J lost 1 base, and 16 bases lay in between. The CDR3 bases are TGTGCCAGCAGCTCGCCCGGGACCAAATTCCAAGAGACCCAGTACTTC. Its protein product is CASSSPGTKFQETQYF. Based on the CDR3 plus reference TRBV7-9 and TRBJ2-5, the full variable domain is DTGVSQNPRHKITKRGQNVTFRCDPISEHNRLYWYRQTLGQGPEFLTYFQNEAQLEKSRLLSDRFSAERPKGSFSTLEIQRTEQGDSAMYLCASSSPGTKFQETQYFGPGTRLLVL.

This clonotype was counted between two and nine times. The chain combines TRBV7-2 with TRBJ1-1; D is perhaps TRBD1 (5 bases). CDR3 length: 15 residues. The germline CDR1 and CDR2 sequences are SGHTA and FQGNSA. Trimming cost V 3 bases and J 1 base, with 12 bases left between them. The CDR3 DNA follows: TGTGCCAGCAGCTTTGATTACAGGCCGAACACTGAAGCTTTCTTT. Its protein is CASSFDYRPNTEAFF.

The V gene is TRBV6-2 or TRBV6-3, the J gene TRBJ2-7; a possible D gene is TRBD2 (5 bases). The CDR3 runs 14 residues. From germline, CDR1 is MNHEY and CDR2 SVGEGT. Trimming pared 0 bases from V and 9 bases from J, leaving 15 bases between. The CDR3 sequence: CASSYSRLGSVQYF. The CDR3 DNA reads TGTGCCAGCAGTTACTCGAGGTTAGGGAGCGTGCAGTACTTC.

This clonotype occurred a few times. The chain employs TRBV7-9 and TRBJ2-1; D is undetermined. Per germline, CDR1 SEHNR and CDR2 FQNEAQ (reference sequence). This CDR3 spans 14 amino acids. Trimming took 5 bases from V and 4 from J, leaving 12 bases between them. CDR3 coding DNA: TGTGCCAGCAGCCCACCGACTGGATACAATGAGCAGTTCTTC. This gives the protein CASSPPTGYNEQFF.

The chain is built from TRBV3-1 and TRBJ2-3, with D perhaps TRBD2 (6 bases). The V end was cut by 7 bases, the J end by 3 bases, with 14 bases between. The germline CDR1 and CDR2 sequences are LGHDT and YNNKEL (reference sequence). There are 14 residues in the CDR3. The CDR3 here is CASKTDSGTDTQYF. The CDR3 DNA sequence: TGTGCCAGCAAAACCGACAGCGGGACAGATACGCAGTATTTT.

This clonotype appeared a few times. The rearrangement uses TRBV5-1 and TRBJ2-5; 8 nucleotides match TRBD2. Trimming took 0 bases from V and 5 from J; bases not matched to a gene: 3. The CDR3 runs 14 residues. Germline CDR1 SGHRS, CDR2 YFSETQ. The CDR3: CASSLGTSRETQYF. The CDR3 DNA sequence: TGCGCCAGCAGCTTGGGGACTAGCCGTGAGACCCAGTACTTC.

This clonotype was seen ten or more times. The V call is TRBV5-1, the J call TRBJ2-5; possibly TRBD1 or TRBD2 for D (6 bases each). With 2 bases removed from V and 2 bases from J, the gap between germline ends came to 10 bases. From germline, CDR1 is SGHRS and CDR2 YFSETQ. The CDR3 length is 14 residues. CDR3 sequence: CASSFGGTQETQYF. Here the CDR3 DNA reads TGCGCCAGCAGCTTCGGAGGGACACAAGAGACCCAGTACTTC. The entire variable domain, with the rest obtained from reference TRBV5-1 and TRBJ2-5, is as follows: KAGVTQTPRYLIKTRGQQVTLSCSPISGHRSVSWYQQTPGQGLQFLFEYFSETQRNKGNFPGRFSGRQFSNSRSEMNVSTLELGDSALYLCASSFGGTQETQYFGPGTRLLVL.

The chain joins TRBV10-3 to TRBJ2-5, with D possibly TRBD1 on 5 matching bases. Trimming pared 10 bases from V and 4 bases from J, leaving 13 bases between. Germline lookup yields CDR1 ENHRY and CDR2 SYGVKD. CDR3 length: 12 residues. CDR3 coding DNA: TGTGCCACCTCGGACATGCCAGAGACCCAGTACTTC. This codes for CATSDMPETQYF.

This clonotype was seen more than once but under ten times. The rearrangement uses TRBV27 and TRBJ2-6, with TRBD2 matching 7 bases. This CDR3 region has 17 residues. The germline V gene encodes CDR1 MNHEY and CDR2 SMNVEV (reference sequence). Trimming at V came to 7 bases and at J to 1 base, leaving 10 bases not matched to a gene. The CDR3 DNA reads TGTGCCAGCACATTTGTGCGGGGGACTTCTGGGGCCAACGTCCTGACTTTC. Translated, it gives CASTFVRGTSGANVLTF.

The sample holds many counts of this clonotype. The genes are TRBV20-1 and TRBJ2-1; 10 bases map to TRBD2. V dropped 6 bases and J dropped 6; count of bases not matched to a gene: 11. The CDR3 has 15 residues. CDR1 and CDR2 (germline): DFQATT, SNEGSKA (reference sequence). The CDR3 sequence is CSAPTLAGAGNEQFF. CDR3 nucleotides: TGCAGTGCGCCAACCCTAGCGGGAGCCGGCAATGAGCAGTTCTTC.

This clonotype was counted ten times or more. The chain couples TRBV20-1 to TRBJ2-7; 10 nucleotides agree with TRBD1. The J segment lost 3 bases and the V segment lost 6 bases, leaving 17 bases of the junction unmatched. Germline V gene data show CDR1 as DFQATT and CDR2 as SNEGSKA (reference sequence). This CDR3 has 17 amino acids. CDR3: CSAPPGQGKRAHYEQYF. The CDR3 region has the DNA TGCAGTGCCCCACCGGGACAGGGGAAAAGGGCCCACTACGAGCAGTACTTC.

This clonotype occurred once. This chain connects TRBV6-6 to TRBJ2-5; D is undetermined. Germline V lookup: CDR1 MNHNY, CDR2 SVGAGI (reference sequence). Trimming left V 2 bases short and J 4 bases short, with 8 bases between. The CDR3 contains 13 residues. DNA of the CDR3: TGTGCCAGCAGTTACCGGCCCCGAGAGACCCAGTACTTC. Translation gives CASSYRPRETQYF.

This chain links TRBV12-3 or TRBV12-4 with TRBJ1-4; D gene uncertain. V shed 4 bases and J shed 4 bases, with 13 bases lying between them. This CDR3 has 15 amino acids. CDR3 DNA sequence: TGTGCCAGCAGTTGGTCCGCCTCGGGTAATGAAAAACTGTTTTTT. It is translated as CASSWSASGNEKLFF.

The chain joins TRBV9 to TRBJ2-5, with D possibly matching TRBD2 (6 bases). Per the germline V gene, CDR1 is SGDLS and CDR2 is YYNGEE. V was trimmed by 1 base and J by 4 bases, leaving 8 bases between them. This CDR3 region has 13 residues. The CDR3 is CASSVFSGETQYF. As DNA, the CDR3 is TGTGCCAGCAGCGTATTTAGCGGAGAGACCCAGTACTTC.

V and J are TRBV7-2 and TRBJ2-7; TRBD1 matches at 8 bases. Trimming took 6 bases from V and 3 from J; bases not matched to a gene: 13. Germline CDR1 reads SGHTA; CDR2 reads FQGNSA. The CDR3 contains 16 residues. CDR3: CASRRQTGELGYEQYF. The DNA of the CDR3 is TGTGCCAGCAGACGACAGACAGGGGAGCTTGGCTACGAGCAGTACTTC.

The chain has TRBV15 and TRBJ1-2, with D unresolved. V was clipped by 2 bases and J by 6 bases, with 16 bases between them. The CDR3 has 15 amino acids. Germline CDR1 reads LNHNV; CDR2 reads YYDKDF (reference sequence). CDR3 region: CATSRPWASTDGYTF. The CDR3 DNA reads as TGTGCCACCAGCAGACCCTGGGCCTCGACGGATGGCTACACCTTC.

In this sample, this clonotype turned up a few times. The rearrangement links TRBV15 to TRBJ2-1; the match to TRBD2 covers 7 bases. Germline lookup yields CDR1 LNHNV and CDR2 YYDKDF (reference sequence). The CDR3 totals 15 residues. The V segment lost 5 bases and the J segment 8 bases; nucleotides outside the gene matches: 12. CDR3 DNA sequence: TGTGCCACCAGCCCTAGGCGGGAGACCGGGGATGAGCAGTTCTTC. This codes for CATSPRRETGDEQFF.

This clonotype was seen ten or more times. The chain joins TRBV9 to TRBJ2-3; D is perhaps TRBD2 (6 bases). V was clipped by 2 bases and J by 1 base, with 11 bases between them. The CDR3 extends over 15 amino acids. Germline CDR1 is SGDLS and CDR2 is YYNGEE. CDR3 region: CASSVGTVGTDTQYF. The CDR3 DNA follows: TGTGCCAGCAGCGTCGGGACTGTCGGCACAGATACGCAGTATTTT.

The chain is built from TRBV2 and TRBJ2-1, with TRBD2 matching 12 bases. This CDR3 spans 19 amino acids. With V trimmed by 8 bases and J by 7 bases, 21 bases remained unmatched. CDR1 SNHLY and CDR2 FYNNEI come from the germline V gene. The CDR3 reads CASFGLFEERLAGVNEQFF. Here the CDR3 DNA reads TGTGCCAGCTTTGGACTTTTTGAGGAAAGACTAGCGGGAGTGAATGAGCAGTTCTTC.

The V and J genes are TRBV12-3 or TRBV12-4 and TRBJ1-1; D call uncertain. The CDR3 spans 13 residues. V was shortened by 2 bases and J by 0 bases, with 4 bases between the two germline ends. CDR3 region: CASSLMVNTEAFF. The CDR3 DNA reads TGTGCCAGCAGTTTAATGGTGAACACTGAAGCTTTCTTT.

There are a few counts of this clonotype. This sequence joins TRBV20-1 and TRBJ2-5; 7 bases map to TRBD1. Germline V gives CDR1 DFQATT, CDR2 SNEGSKA (reference sequence). V was clipped by 4 bases and J by 5 bases; unmatched bases: 13. The CDR3 sequence is 15 residues long. The CDR3 DNA reads TGCAGTGCTATAACCCTACAGGGGATGGAGGAGACCCAGTACTTC. It encodes CSAITLQGMEETQYF.

The J gene is TRBJ2-5, the V gene TRBV6-4; perhaps TRBD2 as D (5 bases). CDR3 length equals 15 residues. In germline, CDR1 is MRHNA, CDR2 SNTAGT. The V and J ends lost 7 bases and 5 bases respectively, with 20 bases between them. The CDR3 reads CASKPYGESMETQYF. CDR3 in DNA: TGTGCCAGCAAGCCTTACGGGGAGAGTATGGAGACCCAGTACTTC.

As to this clonotype: Relative to the germline gene, one junction end is altered; a read error may explain this. The rearrangement joins TRBV7-6 to TRBJ2-7, with 7 bases aligning to TRBD1. This CDR3 spans 14 amino acids. The germline V gene encodes CDR1 SGHVS and CDR2 FNYEAQ. The CDR3 DNA follows: TGTGACAGCAGCTTAGCCACAGGGGACCACGAGCAGTACTTC. Its translation: CDSSLATGDHEQYF.

This clonotype was seen many times. The rearrangement uses TRBV6-4 and TRBJ2-1, with 12 bases aligning to TRBD2. Germline lookup yields CDR1 MRHNA and CDR2 SNTAGT. The CDR3 covers 13 residues. Germline trimming cut 6 bases from V and 10 bases from J; bases unmatched to any gene: 4. CDR3 DNA: TGTGCCAGCAGCGCCGGGACTAGCGGGGAGCAGTTCTTC. It yields the protein CASSAGTSGEQFF.

The chain recombines TRBV20-1 with TRBJ1-4; the D is unclear. Germline CDR1 reads DFQATT; CDR2 reads SNEGSKA (reference sequence). Trimming left V 0 bases short and J 0 bases short, with 8 bases between. CDR3 length equals 15 residues. This chain's CDR3 is CSARDRISTNEKLFF. The CDR3 coding sequence is TGCAGTGCTAGAGATCGGATCTCAACTAATGAAAAACTGTTTTTT.